The 22 T cell receptor beta chains below all came from one sample that was sequenced in a study of OX40 agonist ivuxolimab in advanced cancers. Generated by immunoSEQ multiplex PCR, the TCRdb table keeps only in-frame clones and is missing some. The sample consists of over 70,000 clones, about nine tenths of them appearing once. This specimen was CD4+ or CD8+ T cells sorted from blood, taken in a trial of the OX40 agonist ivuxolimab. The receptors derive from an adult with an advanced solid tumor such as melanoma, head and neck, liver or kidney cancer.

The chain combines TRBV7-9 with TRBJ2-5, with D possibly TRBD2 on 6 matching bases. V was pared by 3 bases and J by 5 bases, with 16 bases between. CDR1 and CDR2 from the germline V gene are SEHNR and FQNEAQ (reference sequence). This CDR3 comprises 15 residues. CDR3 DNA: TGTGCCAGCAGCTTTGGAGTTGCGGGGTTGGAGACCCAGTACTTC. Its translation is CASSFGVAGLETQYF.

The genes are TRBV15 and TRBJ2-7; possibly TRBD2 for D (5 bases). CDR1 and CDR2 from the germline V gene are LNHNV and YYDKDF (reference sequence). The germline V and J ends were trimmed by 3 bases and 2 bases, with 14 bases remaining between them. This CDR3 spans 15 amino acids. CDR3 sequence reads: CATSSGITVAYEQYF. CDR3 DNA: TGTGCCACCAGCAGCGGGATTACGGTGGCCTACGAGCAGTACTTC.

The chain employs TRBV10-3 and TRBJ2-2; 9 nucleotides line up with TRBD1. V was clipped by 7 bases and J by 5 bases; unmatched bases: 5. Germline V gives CDR1 ENHRY, CDR2 SYGVKD. The CDR3 runs 14 residues. The CDR3 is CAIMGQGKTGELFF. Here the CDR3 DNA reads TGTGCCATCATGGGACAGGGTAAAACCGGGGAGCTGTTTTTT.

This clone is a singleton in its sample. This rearrangement joins TRBV27 to TRBJ2-1, with D unclear. V shed 8 bases and J shed 2 bases, with 4 bases lying between them. Germline V CDR1 and CDR2: MNHEY, SMNVEV (reference sequence). This CDR3 has 11 residues. The CDR3, as DNA: TGTGCCAGCGGACCCTACAATGAGCAGTTCTTC. As protein: CASGPYNEQFF.

The J gene is TRBJ1-2, the V gene TRBV4-1; no definite D call. V was clipped by 0 bases and J by 8 bases, with 10 bases between them. The germline gives CDR1 MGHRA, CDR2 YSYEKL. There are 13 residues in the CDR3. CDR3 amino acids: CASSQDPAWGYTF. CDR3 DNA: TGCGCCAGCAGCCAAGATCCCGCGTGGGGCTACACCTTC.

V and J are TRBV11-1 and TRBJ2-1; no definite D call. Between the trimmed V and J ends, which lost 1 base and 4 bases, there was a span of 11 bases. The CDR3 is 15 amino acids. Germline CDR1 reads SGHAT; CDR2 reads FQDESV (reference sequence). Here the CDR3 reads CASSLVPVGYNEQFF. CDR3 sequence (DNA): TGTGCCAGCAGCTTAGTACCCGTGGGTTACAATGAGCAGTTCTTC.

The V and J genes are TRBV29-1 and TRBJ1-1; 8 bases align to TRBD1. This CDR3 has 12 residues. Trimming took 7 bases from V and 4 from J; bases not matched to a gene: 5. Germline loops: CDR1 SQVTM, CDR2 ANQGSEA. CDR3 sequence (DNA): TGCAGCGGGTATACAGGGGGCACTGAAGCTTTCTTT. Protein product: CSGYTGGTEAFF.

The V gene is TRBV2, the J gene TRBJ1-2, with D unresolved. Between the trimmed V and J ends, which lost 5 bases and 8 bases, there was a span of 9 bases. Germline CDR1 and CDR2: SNHLY and FYNNEI. The CDR3 consists of 11 residues. CDR3 nucleotides: TGTGCCAGCAGTTCTCCGGAGGGCTACACCTTC. Translating gives CASSSPEGYTF.

With regard to this clone: The same CDR3 is also encoded by other DNA sequences in this sample. The genes are TRBV28 and TRBJ2-7, with unresolved D. This CDR3 has 11 amino acids. Trimming pared 6 bases from V and 4 bases from J, leaving 7 bases between. The germline gives CDR1 MDHEN, CDR2 SYDVKM. DNA for the CDR3: TGTGCCAGCAGCCCCCGATACGAGCAGTACTTC. This translates into CASSPRYEQYF. The variable domain in full, with the rest retrieved from reference TRBV28 and TRBJ2-7, is DVKVTQSSRYLVKRTGEKVFLECVQDMDHENMFWYRQDPGLGLRLIYFSYDVKMKEKGDIPEGYSVSREKKERFSLILESASTNQTSMYLCASSPRYEQYFGPGTRLTVT.

The chain uses TRBV30 and TRBJ2-7; possibly TRBD1 for D (5 bases). Germline CDR1 GTSNPN, CDR2 SVGIG (reference sequence). CDR3 size: 14 residues. With 6 bases removed from V and 6 bases from J, the gap between germline ends came to 21 bases. The DNA for the CDR3 is TGTGCCTGTTCGGTTGGGGCAGGGTTCCTCGAGCAGTACTTC. Its translation: CACSVGAGFLEQYF. Full variable domain (missing parts from reference TRBV30 and TRBJ2-7): SQTIHQWPATLVQPVGSPLSLECTVEGTSNPNLYWYRQAAGRGLQLLFYSVGIGQISSEVPQNLSASRPQDRQFILSSKKLLLSDSGFYLCACSVGAGFLEQYFGPGTRLTVT.

Notes on this clone: One base away lies a much larger clone, so this may be a sequencing read error. The chain recombines TRBV7-9 with TRBJ2-7, with D unclear. Trimming removed 5 bases from V and 3 bases from J, with 5 bases in between. CDR3 length: 11 residues. CDR1 SEHNR and CDR2 FQNEAQ come from the germline V gene (reference sequence). The CDR3 loop reads CASSLDYEQYF. DNA of the CDR3: TGTGCCAGCAGCCTAGACTACGAGCAGTACTTC.

J is TRBJ1-1 and V is TRBV7-6; D not certain. Trimming removed 3 bases at V and 3 bases at J, with 11 bases between. Germline V gene data show CDR1 as SGHVS and CDR2 as FNYEAQ. The CDR3 runs 14 residues. The DNA of the CDR3 is TGTGCCAGCAGCTTCACAATCGGGGACACTGAAGCTTTCTTT. Residues: CASSFTIGDTEAFF.

The DNA for the CDR3 is TGTGCCAGTAGTATCCGACAGGGACCCGGGGAGCTGTTTTTT. It yields the protein CASSIRQGPGELFF. V and J are TRBV19 and TRBJ2-2; 7 bases match TRBD1. Germline V gene lookup returns CDR1 LNHDA and CDR2 SQIVND (reference sequence). V shed 3 bases and J 6 bases; nucleotides not matched to a gene: 4. This CDR3 has 14 amino acids.

Only one count was recorded for this clone. V is TRBV6-5 and J is TRBJ2-6, with no clear D. V lost 6 bases and J lost 6, with 9 bases in between. Germline V gene lookup returns CDR1 MNHEY and CDR2 SVGAGI. This CDR3 comprises 13 residues. DNA for the CDR3: TGTGCCAGCAGCCCGGGCTTGGCCAACGTCCTGACTTTC. Protein: CASSPGLANVLTF.

This clone was detected a few times. The chain joins TRBV7-6 to TRBJ2-4; D remains unclear. Per germline, CDR1 SGHVS and CDR2 FNYEAQ. CDR3 size: 14 residues. Trimming stripped 1 base from V and 5 bases from J, with 9 bases between. The CDR3 nucleotides are TGTGCCAGCAGCTTAGGTGGGTTGGAAAACATTCAGTACTTC. This gives the protein CASSLGGLENIQYF. Drawing the rest from reference TRBV7-6 and TRBJ2-4, the complete variable domain is GAGVSQSPRYKVTKRGQDVALRCDPISGHVSLYWYRQALGQGPEFLTYFNYEAQQDKSGLPNDRFSAERPEGSISTLTIQRTEQRDSAMYRCASSLGGLENIQYFGAGTRLSVL.

The chain links TRBV7-9 to TRBJ2-5, with D hard to call. Trimming took 5 bases from V and 0 from J, leaving 13 bases between them. CDR1 is SEHNR and CDR2 is FQNEAQ in the germline V gene (reference sequence). There are 15 residues in the CDR3. Here the CDR3 reads CASSTPRRNQETQYF. The CDR3 nucleotides read TGTGCCAGCAGCACCCCCCGAAGGAACCAAGAGACCCAGTACTTC.

The rearrangement links TRBV5-1 to TRBJ2-7, with 8 bases identical to TRBD1. After removal of 3 bases from V and 5 bases from J, the junction contained 7 bases not matched to a gene. The CDR3 length is 14 residues. Germline V gene lookup returns CDR1 SGHRS and CDR2 YFSETQ. CDR3 sequence reads: CASSYGQGLNEQYF. The DNA for the CDR3 is TGCGCCAGCAGCTATGGACAGGGTCTCAACGAGCAGTACTTC.

V and J are TRBV13 and TRBJ2-3, with 8 bases that match TRBD2. This CDR3 is built from 15 residues. The germline V gene has CDR1 PRHDT and CDR2 FYEKMQ (reference sequence). With V trimmed by 3 bases and J by 6 bases, 8 bases remained unmatched. The CDR3 nucleotides read TGTGCCAGCAGCTTTTCGGGAGGGCTGAGGGATACGCAGTATTTT. This translates into CASSFSGGLRDTQYF.

The V gene is TRBV27, the J gene TRBJ2-1, with D possibly being TRBD1 (5 bases). The CDR3 is 12 residues long. Germline V gene sequence: CDR1 MNHEY, CDR2 SMNVEV (reference sequence). Trimming left V 2 bases short and J 8 bases short, with 7 bases between. The CDR3 region has the DNA TGTGCCAGCAGTTTAGGGGCCCATGAGCAGTTCTTC. This codes for CASSLGAHEQFF.

V gene TRBV27 combines with J gene TRBJ2-1; no firm D call. Germline V gene lookup returns CDR1 MNHEY and CDR2 SMNVEV (reference sequence). The CDR3 runs to 14 residues. Trimming shortened V by 4 bases and J by 2 bases, and 9 bases separated the two germline ends. The CDR3 protein is CASSSKVPYNEQFF. In DNA form, the CDR3 reads TGTGCCAGCAGTTCTAAGGTCCCCTACAATGAGCAGTTCTTC.

Regarding this clone: The sample carries other DNA sequences with the same CDR3. The V and J genes are TRBV5-4 and TRBJ1-2; D call uncertain. Trimming left V 4 bases short and J 8 bases short, with 21 bases between. Germline CDR1 is SGHNT and CDR2 is YYREEE (reference sequence). The CDR3 is made up of 15 amino acids. The CDR3 DNA sequence: TGTGCCAGCAGCCATCCGACGGGCCCGACCCTGGGCTACACCTTC. This translates into CASSHPTGPTLGYTF.

The chain uses TRBV19 and TRBJ2-4, with TRBD2 matching over 11 bases. This CDR3 comprises 15 residues. Trimming at V came to 7 bases and at J to 12 bases, leaving 14 bases not matched to a gene. The V gene's germline CDR1 is LNHDA and CDR2 SQIVND (reference sequence). The CDR3 DNA is TGTGCCAGTACTCTTGCTAGCGGGGGGAGTCGCGGTCAGTACTTC. Its protein is CASTLASGGSRGQYF.